One T cell receptor beta chain is described in this entry. The individuals who served as donors were healthy Caucasians living in Russia, aged roughly 6 to 95. This record belongs to a study of blood T cells in healthy people across ages. Study overall: Roughly one uniquely barcoded beta molecule per two T cells was captured.

CDR1 and CDR2 (germline): MDHEN, SYDVKM. The CDR3 spans 17 residues. The use of a sample-barcoded 5' primer and a J-beta primer mix characterized a second PCR of 7 to 11 cycles. Every molecule of cDNA carried a tag from a template-switch adaptor with 12 random nucleotides. TCRdb called the 5' RACE reads again in MiXCR, with one record for every CDR3 protein. The data show roughly 1.5 million distinct CDR3 sequences, roughly two fifths seen once. The TCR sequence derives from a woman between 18 and 30 years old in good health. Sequencing was carried out using blood. The rearrangement uses TRBV28 and TRBJ2-1; D could derive from TRBD1 or TRBD2 (7 bases each). With the DNA end fitting TRBJ2-7 better, the J assignment may be wrong. CDR3 in amino acids: CASSFWGGDSSYNEQYF. The CDR3 coding sequence is TGTGCCAGCAGTTTTTGGGGGGGGGACAGCTCCTACAATGAGCAGTACTTC.